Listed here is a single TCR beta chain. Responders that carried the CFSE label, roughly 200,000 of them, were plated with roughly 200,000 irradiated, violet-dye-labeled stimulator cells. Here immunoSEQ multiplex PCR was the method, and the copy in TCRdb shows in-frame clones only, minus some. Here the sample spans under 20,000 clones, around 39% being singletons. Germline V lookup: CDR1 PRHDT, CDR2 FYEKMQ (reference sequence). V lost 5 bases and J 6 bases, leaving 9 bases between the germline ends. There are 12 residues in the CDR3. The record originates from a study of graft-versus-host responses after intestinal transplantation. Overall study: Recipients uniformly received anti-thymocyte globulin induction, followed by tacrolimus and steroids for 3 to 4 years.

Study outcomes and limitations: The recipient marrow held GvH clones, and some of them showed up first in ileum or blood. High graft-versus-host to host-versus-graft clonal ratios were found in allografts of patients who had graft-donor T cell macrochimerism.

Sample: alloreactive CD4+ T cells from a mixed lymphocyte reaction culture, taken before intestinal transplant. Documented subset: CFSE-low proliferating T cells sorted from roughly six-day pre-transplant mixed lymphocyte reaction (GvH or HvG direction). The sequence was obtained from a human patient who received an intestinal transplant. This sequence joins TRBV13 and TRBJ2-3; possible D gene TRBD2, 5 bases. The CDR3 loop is CASSPRRDTQYF. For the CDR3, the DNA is TGTGCCAGCAGCCCCCGGAGGGATACGCAGTATTTT. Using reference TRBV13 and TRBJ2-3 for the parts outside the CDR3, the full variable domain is AAGVIQSPRHLIKEKRETATLKCYPIPRHDTVYWYQQGPGQDPQFLISFYEKMQSDKGSIPDRFSAQQFSDYHSELNMSSLELGDSALYFCASSPRRDTQYFGPGTRLTVL.